Listed here are 10 T cell receptor beta chains from one sample, sequenced in a study of control samples from healthy donors and cancer patients. Using immunoSEQ multiplex PCR, the repertoire was profiled, and TCRdb retains in-frame clones only, with some absent. The sample has around 93,000 clones; roughly 92% are singletons. The specimen sequenced was blood. The receptors here all came from a human donor in good health. The donor label of this sample is uncertain.

The rearrangement links TRBV27 to TRBJ1-5; 9 bases line up with TRBD1. V shed 5 bases, J shed 3 bases, and the junction held 11 bases outside the gene matches. Germline V CDR1 and CDR2: MNHEY, SMNVEV (reference sequence). The CDR3 length is 17 residues. CDR3 protein: CASSPRDRVGPNQPQHF. CDR3 DNA sequence: TGTGCCAGCAGTCCTCGGGACAGGGTGGGCCCCAATCAGCCCCAGCATTTT.

This rearrangement joins TRBV5-6 to TRBJ1-2; no clear D. Germline assignment: CDR1 SGHDT and CDR2 YYEEEE. Trimming shortened V by 5 bases and J by 6 bases, and 14 bases separated the two germline ends. The CDR3 length is 13 residues. CDR3 in amino acids: CASSLFPWDGYTF. The DNA of the CDR3 is TGTGCCAGCAGTTTATTCCCTTGGGATGGCTACACCTTC.

The chain combines TRBV7-9 with TRBJ2-1, with TRBD1 matching over 7 bases. Germline CDR1 reads SEHNR; CDR2 reads FQNEAQ (reference sequence). V trimming: 5 bases; J trimming: 7 bases; junction bases outside the gene matches: 14. This CDR3 comprises 16 residues. CDR3 residues: CASSPFGLGQKNEQFF. The CDR3 DNA is TGTGCCAGCAGCCCCTTTGGGCTGGGACAGAAAAATGAGCAGTTCTTC.

The J gene is TRBJ2-7, the V gene TRBV6-2 or TRBV6-3, with 9 bases that match TRBD2. The germline V gene has CDR1 MNHEY and CDR2 SVGEGT. J was trimmed by 5 bases and V by 2 bases; bases with no gene match: 7. The CDR3 totals 15 residues. CDR3 loop: CASSYGAGGPNEQYV. CDR3 nucleotides: TGTGCCAGCAGTTACGGTGCGGGGGGGCCCAACGAGCAGTACGTC.

The chain carries TRBV5-1 and TRBJ2-7; tentative D call: TRBD1 (7 bases). CDR1 is SGHRS and CDR2 is YFSETQ in the germline V gene. The CDR3 has 14 residues. Trimming removed 4 bases from V and 3 bases from J, with 14 bases in between. The CDR3 DNA is TGCGCCAGCAGCCGCGGGCAGGGGGGCTACGAGCAGTACTTC. Residues: CASSRGQGGYEQYF.

V usage is TRBV19 and J usage is TRBJ2-1; 11 bases agree with TRBD2. CDR3 length: 19 amino acids. J was trimmed by 9 bases and V by 0 bases; bases with no gene match: 16. Germline assignment: CDR1 LNHDA and CDR2 SQIVND (reference sequence). The CDR3 DNA reads TGTGCCAGTAGTATAGATGCGGGCTCTAGCGGGGGGTTAAAAGGTGAGCAGTTCTTC. It specifies CASSIDAGSSGGLKGEQFF.

The gene calls are TRBV7-9 and TRBJ1-1; 8 bases map to TRBD1. The V segment lost 1 base and the J segment 4 bases; nucleotides outside the gene matches: 5. The CDR3 contains 15 residues. Germline V gives CDR1 SEHNR, CDR2 FQNEAQ (reference sequence). The CDR3 bases are TGTGCCAGCAGCTTAGTGCAACAGGGGGGCACTGAAGCTTTCTTT. Its protein product is CASSLVQQGGTEAFF.

This chain uses TRBV6-6 with TRBJ1-3; D gene ambiguous. The CDR3 loop spans 18 amino acids. CDR1 MNHNY and CDR2 SVGAGI come from the germline V gene (reference sequence). The ends were cut back, 5 bases at V and 0 bases at J, with 20 bases in the middle. CDR3 region: CASSPDSRRSSSGNTIYF. The CDR3 DNA sequence: TGTGCCAGCAGTCCCGACTCCCGGCGGTCGAGCTCTGGAAACACCATATATTTT.

The CDR3 nucleotides are TGTGCCAGCAAAACAGGGGAGGGCACTGAAGCTTTCTTT. Its translation is CASKTGEGTEAFF. The rearrangement links TRBV6-5 to TRBJ1-1, with TRBD1 identical over 7 bases. CDR1 is MNHEY, CDR2 SVGAGI, per germline. V shed 7 bases, J shed 4 bases, and the junction held 6 bases outside the gene matches. The CDR3 consists of 13 residues.

In DNA, the CDR3 is TGTGCCACCAGCGACCGGAGGGGAATTCTTGGGGCAGGGACAGATACGCAGTATTTT. Its protein product is CATSDRRGILGAGTDTQYF. The rearrangement joins TRBV24-1 to TRBJ2-3; D might be TRBD2 (6 bases). Germline V lookup: CDR1 KGHDR, CDR2 SFDVKD. V lost 7 bases, J lost 3 bases, and 28 bases lay in between. This CDR3 has 19 amino acids.